This T cell receptor (beta chain) derives from a study of T cells in Graves' hyperthyroidism and ophthalmopathy. Worth noting for this clonotype: Its antigen is currently unknown.

RNA transcripts yielded amplified TCR beta CDR3 regions. The HTBI primer set was used in a first-round RT-PCR of the TCR CDR3. TCRdb re-analysed the multiplex PCR reads in MiXCR, keeping a single row per CDR3 protein. Among fewer than 450,000 distinct CDR3 sequences listed, about 17% were seen once. The CDR3 has 16 amino acids. Germline V gene lookup returns CDR1 KGHDR and CDR2 SFDVKD. Trimming removed 5 bases from V and 9 bases from J, with 22 bases in between. Study-wide findings and caveats: Ophthalmopathy was model-predicted a median approximately six months pre-onset. Blood also carried most thyroid clonotypes expanded above 0.001.

Each diagnosis drew on symptoms, thyroxine, TRAb, thyroid ultrasound and orbital computed tomography findings. Input material: blood. The sequence was collected from a woman in her thirties with Graves' hyperthyroidism that later progressed to Graves' ophthalmopathy. The rearrangement uses TRBV24-1 and TRBJ2-1; the D gene could be TRBD1 or TRBD2 (5 bases each). The CDR3 nucleotides are TGTGCCACCAGTGGCCTTCAACCGGGGCCGAATGCTGAGCAGTTCTTC. Protein: CATSGLQPGPNAEQFF.